This entry is about one TCR beta chain. The data belong to a study of PD-L1 blockade in urothelial cancer. Study-wide context: Male patients with bladder-origin urothelial cancer numbered about 90% of the roughly 29. Analyzed time points were 3 weeks (second dose) and 6 weeks after therapy began. A median blood sample held about 150,000 T cells and approximately 80,000 unique TCRs.

This table comes from immunoSEQ multiplex PCR, and its TCRdb copy is limited to in-frame clones, with some not included. This sample has around 45,000 clones, with approximately 88% found just once. Trimming took 3 bases from V and 7 from J; bases not matched to a gene: 3. CDR3 length equals 15 residues. Per germline, CDR1 SGHTS and CDR2 YDEGEE. The chain joins TRBV5-8 to TRBJ2-1, with 14 positions matching TRBD2. This clonotype originated in an elderly man with urothelial cancer. Sequencing was performed on PBMCs, taken around atezolizumab (anti-PD-L1) treatment. The CDR3 is CASSYGTSGRNEQFF. In DNA, the CDR3 is TGTGCCAGCAGCTACGGGACTAGCGGGAGAAATGAGCAGTTCTTC. The variable domain in full, completed from reference TRBV5-8 and TRBJ2-1, reads EAGVTQSPTHLIKTRGQQATLRCSPISGHTSVYWYQQALGLGLQFLLWYDEGEERNRGNFPPRFSGRQFPNYSSELNVNALELEDSALYLCASSYGTSGRNEQFFGPGTRLTVL.